This T cell receptor beta chain was documented in a study of tumor-infiltrating lymphocytes in primary liver carcinoma. Taking about 19-32 mg of unsorted bulk tissue, the authors co-extracted RNA and DNA. Patients' primary liver carcinoma was surgically resected. Regarding this clonotype: What it binds is unknown. No conserved phenylalanine or tryptophan ends this CDR3, so it is likely a read error.

Broader study findings: Detection in all five tumor regions applied to only about 7-24% of top clones. The study found a significantly higher top-250-clone fraction in tumors than in blood (p = 0.039).

A constant-region primer served to make TCR beta cDNA from around 500 ng total RNA. Three rounds of nested multiplex PCR with slightly modified ARM-PCR produced TCR beta libraries. TCRdb re-called the multiplex PCR reads through MiXCR, storing one row per CDR3 protein. This table holds some 180,000 distinct CDR3 sequences, around 85% found once. The clonotype comes from a man in his forties with primary liver carcinoma and hepatitis B virus infection. Sequenced input: tumor tissue from primary liver carcinoma.

DNA of the CDR3: TGTGCCAGCAGCTGGCCCTCCGGGGAGCTGTTTTAT. Translated, it gives CASSWPSGELFY. The rearrangement uses TRBV5-6 and TRBJ2-2; unclear D gene. Per the germline V gene, CDR1 is SGHDT and CDR2 is YYEEEE. CDR3 length: 12 amino acids. V shed 3 bases and J shed 6 bases, with 6 bases lying between them.